Below are 30 T cell receptor beta chains sequenced from a single sample in a study of cytomegalovirus exposure and HLA in healthy donors. The PCR was carried out with 60 Vbeta primers and 13 Jbeta primers. The method was immunoSEQ multiplex PCR; TCRdb's version includes in-frame clones alone and lacks a portion of them. The sample gives around 130,000 clones, 60% to 85% of which show up once; approximately 1.7% is in the top ten. Sequenced material: PBMCs. These receptors all come from a woman aged 40 to 55 in good health and CMV-seronegative.

The rearrangement joins TRBV28 to TRBJ2-5; 8 nucleotides align to TRBD2. The J call may be in error: the DNA end matches TRBJ2-7 better. CDR1 and CDR2 from the germline V gene are MDHEN and SYDVKM. The CDR3 covers 15 residues. CDR3 sequence: CASSYGTSLNYEQYF. In nucleotides, the CDR3 is TGTGCCAGCAGTTACGGGACTAGTTTAAACTACGAGCAGTACTTC.

The chain couples TRBV5-6 to TRBJ2-1; 9 bases map to TRBD1. V lost 5 bases to trimming and J lost 6 bases; unmatched junction nucleotides: 3. Per germline, CDR1 SGHDT and CDR2 YYEEEE. The CDR3 extends over 13 amino acids. The chain's CDR3 is CASRGTGSNEQFF. As DNA, the CDR3 is TGTGCCAGCAGAGGGACAGGGAGCAATGAGCAGTTCTTC.

The chain uses TRBV5-1 and TRBJ2-1; possible D gene TRBD1, 7 bases. The CDR3 runs to 15 residues. Trimming took off 4 bases at V and 1 base at J, with 12 bases between the two ends. The V gene's germline CDR1 is SGHRS and CDR2 YFSETQ. The CDR3 reads CASSAPGGSYNEQFF. The CDR3 DNA reads TGCGCCAGCAGCGCTCCAGGGGGGTCCTACAATGAGCAGTTCTTC.

V and J are TRBV5-1 and TRBJ2-5; the match to TRBD2 covers 8 bases. The length of the CDR3 is 14 residues. Germline trimming cut 5 bases from V and 5 bases from J; bases unmatched to any gene: 8. Germline lookup yields CDR1 SGHRS and CDR2 YFSETQ. CDR3 nucleotides: TGCGCCAGCAGACCTCATAGCGGGACGGAGACCCAGTACTTC. This codes for CASRPHSGTETQYF.

The V call is TRBV7-6, the J call TRBJ2-1; 10 nucleotides align to TRBD2. The J segment lost 1 base and the V segment lost 4 bases, leaving 7 bases of the junction unmatched. CDR1 is SGHVS, CDR2 FNYEAQ, per germline. The CDR3 sequence is 17 residues long. CDR3 coding DNA: TGTGCCAGCAGCTACAGACTAGCGGGCGGTTCCTACAATGAGCAGTTCTTC. Residues: CASSYRLAGGSYNEQFF. Looking up the rest from reference TRBV7-6 and TRBJ2-1 gives the full variable domain: GAGVSQSPRYKVTKRGQDVALRCDPISGHVSLYWYRQALGQGPEFLTYFNYEAQQDKSGLPNDRFSAERPEGSISTLTIQRTEQRDSAMYRCASSYRLAGGSYNEQFFGPGTRLTVL.

The genes are TRBV5-6 and TRBJ1-3; 7 bases align to TRBD1. CDR3 length equals 15 residues. The ends lost 4 bases at V and 2 bases at J; junction bases unmatched: 6. Per the germline V gene, CDR1 is SGHDT and CDR2 is YYEEEE. CDR3 sequence: CASSAGTATGNTIYF. DNA of the CDR3: TGTGCCAGCAGCGCCGGGACAGCGACTGGAAACACCATATATTTT.

This chain connects TRBV6-6 to TRBJ2-7, with a tentative D call TRBD2 (6 bases). Germline loops: CDR1 MNHNY, CDR2 SVGAGI (reference sequence). Trimming removed 2 bases at V and 3 bases at J, with 11 bases between. The CDR3 is 14 amino acids. This CDR3 reads CASSYGYGSYEQYF. The CDR3 DNA reads as TGTGCCAGCAGTTACGGGTACGGGAGCTACGAGCAGTACTTC.

The CDR3 loop reads CASSLSGQRAAFF. CDR3 DNA sequence: TGTGCCAGCAGTTTAAGCGGGCAGCGAGCAGCTTTCTTT. The J gene is TRBJ1-1, the V gene TRBV27; D uncertain. The CDR3 extends over 13 amino acids. Trimming shortened V by 2 bases and J by 10 bases, and 14 bases separated the two germline ends. Germline V gene data show CDR1 as MNHEY and CDR2 as SMNVEV (reference sequence).

There are a few counts of this clone. The chain is built from TRBV6-1 and TRBJ2-1; 7 bases agree with TRBD1. V trimming: 7 bases; J trimming: 3 bases; junction bases outside the gene matches: 6. The CDR3 is 14 amino acids. CDR1 is MNHNS and CDR2 is SASEGT in the germline V gene. Here the CDR3 reads CASNLGQSYNEQFF. In DNA, the CDR3 is TGTGCCAGCAACCTGGGACAGAGCTACAATGAGCAGTTCTTC.

The V call is TRBV19, the J call TRBJ2-7; 8 nucleotides line up with TRBD2. Germline lookup yields CDR1 LNHDA and CDR2 SQIVND (reference sequence). The V gene end was trimmed by 5 bases and the J gene end by 0 bases; junction bases not matched to a gene: 3. The CDR3 length is 14 residues. The CDR3 bases are TGTGCCAGTAGTGGGAGCGGGAGCTCCTACGAGCAGTACTTC. It specifies CASSGSGSSYEQYF.

The V gene is TRBV5-4, the J gene TRBJ2-7; D is perhaps TRBD2 (5 bases). The germline V gene encodes CDR1 SGHNT and CDR2 YYREEE (reference sequence). The CDR3 contains 14 residues. Trimming cost V 0 bases and J 4 bases, with 11 bases left between them. The CDR3 coding sequence is TGTGCCAGCAGCTTGGCGGGAAGGGATTACGAGCAGTACTTC. This translates into CASSLAGRDYEQYF. The full variable domain, with the rest looked up from reference TRBV5-4 and TRBJ2-7, is ETGVTQSPTHLIKTRGQQVTLRCSSQSGHNTVSWYQQALGQGPQFIFQYYREEENGRGNFPPRFSGLQFPNYSSELNVNALELDDSALYLCASSLAGRDYEQYFGPGTRLTVT.

The table lists this clone with a few counts. The chain links TRBV2 to TRBJ2-4, with 7 bases lining up with TRBD2. CDR1 SNHLY and CDR2 FYNNEI come from the germline V gene. Trimming removed 3 bases from V and 5 bases from J; junction bases left unmatched: 7. The CDR3 is made up of 15 amino acids. CDR3: CASSEMGRDENIQYF. CDR3 nucleotides: TGTGCCAGCAGTGAGATGGGGAGGGATGAAAACATTCAGTACTTC.

This sequence joins TRBV6-5 and TRBJ1-2; D possibly corresponds to TRBD1 (6 bases). Trimming removed 4 bases at V and 2 bases at J, with 17 bases between. CDR1 is MNHEY, CDR2 SVGAGI, per germline. The CDR3 has 16 amino acids. The CDR3 DNA follows: TGTGCCAGCAGTTGGACCTCGAGGGACATAAACTATGGCTACACCTTC. Translating it yields CASSWTSRDINYGYTF.

The V and J genes are TRBV7-8 and TRBJ2-7; D not resolved. This CDR3 has 14 amino acids. V was pared by 2 bases and J by 0 bases, with 8 bases between. Germline V CDR1 and CDR2: SGHVS, FQNEAQ. The CDR3 here is CASSLTGSSYEQYF. The CDR3 nucleotides read TGTGCCAGCAGCTTAACTGGTAGCTCCTACGAGCAGTACTTC. Full variable domain (missing parts from reference TRBV7-8 and TRBJ2-7): GAGVSQSPRYKVAKRGQDVALRCDPISGHVSLFWYQQALGQGPEFLTYFQNEAQLDKSGLPSDRFFAERPEGSVSTLKIQRTQQEDSAVYLCASSLTGSSYEQYFGPGTRLTVT.

The chain has TRBV28 and TRBJ2-5; D possibly corresponds to TRBD1 (5 bases). The CDR3 consists of 14 residues. Germline V CDR1 and CDR2: MDHEN, SYDVKM. V was cut by 4 bases and J by 4 bases, with 13 bases left in between. This chain's CDR3 is CASSSPGLVETQYF. For the CDR3, the DNA is TGTGCCAGCAGTTCCCCAGGGCTGGTAGAGACCCAGTACTTC. Filled out from reference TRBV28 and TRBJ2-5, the complete variable domain reads DVKVTQSSRYLVKRTGEKVFLECVQDMDHENMFWYRQDPGLGLRLIYFSYDVKMKEKGDIPEGYSVSREKKERFSLILESASTNQTSMYLCASSSPGLVETQYFGPGTRLLVL.

The chain has TRBV4-1 and TRBJ2-6, with 9 bases identical to TRBD2. The J segment lost 0 bases and the V segment lost 0 bases, leaving 6 bases of the junction unmatched. The CDR3 consists of 19 residues. Germline values: CDR1 MGHRA, CDR2 YSYEKL. CDR3: CASSQEGAGGGSGANVLTF. The DNA of the CDR3 is TGCGCCAGCAGCCAAGAGGGGGCGGGAGGGGGCTCTGGGGCCAACGTCCTGACTTTC.

This rearrangement joins TRBV10-3 to TRBJ2-1; D might be TRBD2 (6 bases). Germline loops: CDR1 ENHRY, CDR2 SYGVKD. CDR3 length: 11 residues. V dropped 6 bases and J dropped 9 bases, with 9 bases sitting between them. CDR3: CAIRVGGEQFF. Here the CDR3 DNA reads TGTGCCATCAGGGTGGGGGGTGAGCAGTTCTTC.

The rearrangement joins TRBV11-2 to TRBJ2-1; no clear D gene. Germline-derived CDR1 and CDR2 are SGHAT and FQNNGV. The CDR3 runs to 13 residues. V was clipped by 1 base and J by 12 bases, with 13 bases between them. The CDR3 DNA is TGTGCCAGCAGCTTAGGAACAGTTAATTCGCAGTTCTTC. Residues: CASSLGTVNSQFF.

The chain joins TRBV2 to TRBJ1-1, with D unclear. Between the trimmed V and J ends, which lost 9 bases and 0 bases, there was a span of 8 bases. This CDR3 contains 12 residues. The germline V gene has CDR1 SNHLY and CDR2 FYNNEI. The CDR3 spells CASRLMNTEAFF. CDR3 bases: TGTGCCAGTAGACTCATGAACACTGAAGCTTTCTTT. Filled out from reference TRBV2 and TRBJ1-1, the complete variable domain reads EPEVTQTPSHQVTQMGQEVILRCVPISNHLYFYWYRQILGQKVEFLVSFYNNEISEKSEIFDDQFSVERPDGSNFTLKIRSTKLEDSAMYFCASRLMNTEAFFGQGTRLTVV.

The chain is built from TRBV2 and TRBJ2-7; tentatively, D is TRBD2 (6 bases). CDR3 length: 16 residues. Trimming took 2 bases from V and 1 from J, leaving 15 bases between them. CDR1 is SNHLY and CDR2 is FYNNEI in the germline V gene. CDR3: CASSEIGGDSSYEQYF. Written as DNA, the CDR3 is TGTGCCAGCAGTGAAATAGGCGGGGACTCATCCTACGAGCAGTACTTC. Based on the CDR3 plus reference TRBV2 and TRBJ2-7, the full variable domain is EPEVTQTPSHQVTQMGQEVILRCVPISNHLYFYWYRQILGQKVEFLVSFYNNEISEKSEIFDDQFSVERPDGSNFTLKIRSTKLEDSAMYFCASSEIGGDSSYEQYFGPGTRLTVT.

The genes are TRBV18 and TRBJ2-7; the D gene is possibly TRBD1 (6 bases). Germline V CDR1 and CDR2: KGHSH, LQKENI. The CDR3 totals 13 residues. V lost 3 bases and J 6 bases, leaving 12 bases between the germline ends. In DNA form, the CDR3 reads TGTGCCAGCTCACCCACAGGGCCGGGCGAGCAGTACTTC. It translates to CASSPTGPGEQYF.

The chain links TRBV5-1 to TRBJ2-5; D is ambiguous. The CDR3 runs 13 residues. V was shortened by 6 bases and J by 2 bases, with 11 bases between the two germline ends. Germline V gene data show CDR1 as SGHRS and CDR2 as YFSETQ. The CDR3 region has the DNA TGCGCCAGCAACCAAGACAATCAAGAGACCCAGTACTTC. Translated, it gives CASNQDNQETQYF.

The chain has TRBV28 and TRBJ1-1, with 7 positions matching TRBD1. CDR3 size: 15 residues. With 6 bases clipped from V and 2 bases from J, the junction kept 9 bases outside the gene matches. Germline CDR1 reads MDHEN; CDR2 reads SYDVKM. CDR3 DNA: TGTGCCAGCAGCTCAGGGGGTAGTATTAACACTGAAGCTTTCTTT. Translated, it gives CASSSGGSINTEAFF.

DNA for the CDR3: TGTGCCAGCAGTTACGGGGGGAGTCAAGCAGATACGCAGTATTTT. It is translated as CASSYGGSQADTQYF. The rearrangement uses TRBV6-5 and TRBJ2-3; tentatively, D is TRBD2 (6 bases). V shed 2 bases and J shed 4 bases, with 13 bases lying between them. The germline gives CDR1 MNHEY, CDR2 SVGAGI. The CDR3 has 15 residues.

The rearrangement links TRBV19 to TRBJ2-7; maybe TRBD1 (6 bases). From germline, CDR1 is LNHDA and CDR2 SQIVND (reference sequence). Trimming took off 5 bases at V and 0 bases at J, with 23 bases between the two ends. This CDR3 region has 18 residues. Written as DNA, the CDR3 is TGTGCCAGTAGTTCCCGAAGCTCAGGGGTCTTTAGCTCCTACGAGCAGTACTTC. This encodes CASSSRSSGVFSSYEQYF.

The chain joins TRBV5-1 to TRBJ1-3; D gene uncertain. The germline CDR1 and CDR2 sequences are SGHRS and YFSETQ. The germline V and J ends were trimmed by 0 bases and 4 bases, with 11 bases remaining between them. This CDR3 is 15 amino acids long. CDR3 sequence reads: CASSLDSAGGNTIYF. In DNA, the CDR3 is TGCGCCAGCAGCTTGGATAGTGCCGGGGGAAACACCATATATTTT.

The chain links TRBV18 to TRBJ1-1; 8 bases fit TRBD1. The CDR3 is made up of 15 amino acids. With 5 bases clipped from V and 1 base from J, the junction kept 6 bases outside the gene matches. Germline assignment: CDR1 KGHSH and CDR2 LQKENI. This CDR3 is CASSTRTGTNTEAFF. CDR3 coding DNA: TGTGCCAGCTCAACAAGGACAGGGACGAACACTGAAGCTTTCTTT.

The V and J genes are TRBV29-1 and TRBJ2-5; 9 bases line up with TRBD1. The CDR3 sequence is 13 residues long. The germline V gene has CDR1 SQVTM and CDR2 ANQGSEA. V shed 5 bases, J shed 5 bases, and the junction held 6 bases outside the gene matches. The CDR3 sequence: CSVQQGAKETQYF. For the CDR3, the DNA is TGCAGCGTTCAACAGGGGGCGAAGGAGACCCAGTACTTC.

The gene calls are TRBV6-6 and TRBJ2-2; 9 nucleotides line up with TRBD2. With V trimmed by 4 bases and J by 4 bases, 7 bases remained unmatched. The germline CDR1 and CDR2 sequences are MNHNY and SVGAGI (reference sequence). This CDR3 is 16 amino acids long. This chain's CDR3 is CASSLGRLAATGELFF. CDR3 coding DNA: TGTGCCAGCAGTTTGGGGAGACTAGCGGCCACCGGGGAGCTGTTTTTT.

By share, this clone counts as medium-sized (0.01 to 0.1%). V gene TRBV28 combines with J gene TRBJ2-2, with D tentatively TRBD1 (6 bases). Germline-derived CDR1 and CDR2 are MDHEN and SYDVKM. CDR3 length equals 13 residues. The V gene lost 6 bases and the J gene lost 6 bases, with 11 bases spanning the gap. CDR3 in amino acids: CASSNRAAGELFF. In DNA, the CDR3 is TGTGCCAGCAGCAACAGGGCCGCCGGGGAGCTGTTTTTT.